Listed here are 26 T cell receptor beta chains from one sample, sequenced in a study of cytomegalovirus exposure and HLA in healthy donors (dated by TCRdb to between 2016 and 2019). The library was generated by the immunoSEQ multiplex PCR assay. For the multiplex PCR, a mixture combining 60 forward primers for TCR Vbeta segments and 13 reverse primers for TCR Jbeta segments was used. As stored in TCRdb, this immuneACCESS dataset retains in-frame rearrangements with V and J assigned. A fraction of the clones does not appear; measured against another copy, unresolved V genes explain less than half of the discrepancy, and the remainder lacks a known reason. Within this sample are around 100,000 clones, with 75% to 85% of them counted one time only. Around 4% of the sample lies in the top ten. Material for sequencing was PBMCs. Receptors originate from a female donor in good health and CMV-seropositive.

The CDR3 DNA reads as TGCGCCAGCAGCTTGGGGCGAGCGGGGGGGAGGGGCACAGATACGCAGTATTTT. This gives the protein CASSLGRAGGRGTDTQYF. The chain has TRBV5-1 and TRBJ2-3; 10 nucleotides align to TRBD2. This CDR3 spans 18 amino acids. The trim removed 0 bases at V and 1 base at J, leaving 8 bases unmatched. CDR1 and CDR2 from the germline V gene are SGHRS and YFSETQ.

V usage is TRBV6-5 and J usage is TRBJ1-2; 7 bases are shared with TRBD1. The CDR3 sequence is 14 residues long. V was clipped by 8 bases and J by 6 bases; unmatched bases: 12. Looked up from germline, CDR1 is MNHEY and CDR2 is SVGAGI. CDR3 bases: TGTGCCAGCGCGGGACAGACTAGGAAGAATGGCTACACCTTC. This gives the protein CASAGQTRKNGYTF.

The rearrangement uses TRBV6-1 and TRBJ2-1; 8 nucleotides align to TRBD2. With V trimmed by 1 base and J by 8 bases, 19 bases remained unmatched. Germline lookup yields CDR1 MNHNS and CDR2 SASEGT. CDR3 length: 19 amino acids. The CDR3 bases are TGTGCCAGCAGTGAAGGCGGGGTTAGCGGGGTGTGGGCCTTAGATGAGCAGTTCTTC. Residues: CASSEGGVSGVWALDEQFF.

The chain employs TRBV7-9 and TRBJ2-3; D uncertain. The CDR3 is made up of 10 amino acids. Germline values: CDR1 SEHNR, CDR2 FQNEAQ (reference sequence). CDR3: CAGGTDTQYF. The CDR3 DNA reads as TGTGCAGGCGGAACAGATACGCAGTATTTT.

CDR3: CASSPRVAGATGELFF. As DNA, the CDR3 is TGTGCCAGCTCACCTCGGGTAGCGGGAGCCACCGGGGAGCTGTTTTTT. The rearrangement joins TRBV18 to TRBJ2-2; 9 nucleotides align to TRBD2. J was trimmed by 4 bases and V by 3 bases; bases with no gene match: 6. This CDR3 is built from 16 residues. From germline, CDR1 is KGHSH and CDR2 LQKENI.

The chain is built from TRBV9 and TRBJ1-1; D may be TRBD1 (6 bases). The CDR3 consists of 17 residues. Germline V gene data show CDR1 as SGDLS and CDR2 as YYNGEE. Trimming pared 1 base from V and 1 base from J, leaving 17 bases between. CDR3 DNA: TGTGCCAGCAGCGTAAGGGGGTTGACAGGTTCGAACACTGAAGCTTTCTTT. Residues: CASSVRGLTGSNTEAFF.

The rearrangement uses TRBV30 and TRBJ2-1; TRBD1 matches 8 bases. The CDR3 has 13 amino acids. V shed 5 bases and J 7 bases; nucleotides not matched to a gene: 7. CDR1 GTSNPN and CDR2 SVGIG come from the germline V gene (reference sequence). Here the CDR3 reads CAWGAGGFNEQFF. The CDR3 DNA sequence: TGTGCCTGGGGGGCAGGGGGCTTTAATGAGCAGTTCTTC.

V usage is TRBV30 and J usage is TRBJ2-7; a possible D gene is TRBD2 (6 bases). The CDR3 runs 15 residues. Germline assignment: CDR1 GTSNPN and CDR2 SVGIG (reference sequence). Trimming shortened V by 2 bases and J by 4 bases, and 18 bases separated the two germline ends. The CDR3 loop reads CAWSTPGLGGYEQYF. The CDR3 DNA reads as TGTGCCTGGAGTACCCCGGGACTCGGGGGTTACGAGCAGTACTTC.

The V call is TRBV10-3, the J call TRBJ1-3, with 10 bases fitting TRBD1. The germline V gene encodes CDR1 ENHRY and CDR2 SYGVKD. This CDR3 spans 15 amino acids. Trimming took 8 bases from V and 6 from J; bases not matched to a gene: 10. Here the CDR3 DNA reads TGTGCCATCCAGGCTGGAGGGACAGGGGAAAACACCATATATTTT. As protein: CAIQAGGTGENTIYF.

V and J are TRBV6-1 and TRBJ1-2, with 7 nucleotides matching TRBD1. The V segment lost 7 bases and the J segment 5 bases; nucleotides outside the gene matches: 10. The CDR3 is 14 residues long. Germline CDR1 reads MNHNS; CDR2 reads SASEGT. The CDR3 reads CASIPGQAPYGYTF. The CDR3 DNA is TGTGCCAGCATTCCCGGACAGGCACCTTATGGCTACACCTTC.

The rearrangement links TRBV4-2 to TRBJ2-7; 11 nucleotides agree with TRBD2. Germline V gene sequence: CDR1 LGHNA, CDR2 YNFKEQ. This CDR3 contains 17 residues. V trimming: 1 base; J trimming: 0 bases; junction bases outside the gene matches: 5. CDR3 residues: CASSQAFSGGASYEQYF. The CDR3, as DNA: TGTGCCAGCAGCCAAGCGTTTAGCGGGGGGGCCTCCTACGAGCAGTACTTC.

The genes are TRBV7-6 and TRBJ2-2, with 8 positions matching TRBD2. The CDR3 covers 16 residues. Trimming removed 6 bases from V and 5 bases from J; junction bases left unmatched: 11. Germline V CDR1 and CDR2: SGHVS, FNYEAQ. This CDR3 reads CASSRTGTRFTGELFF. The CDR3 bases are TGTGCCAGCAGTCGCACCGGGACTAGATTTACCGGGGAGCTGTTTTTT.

The chain couples TRBV18 to TRBJ2-7; 11 nucleotides align to TRBD2. The ends lost 4 bases at V and 6 bases at J; junction bases unmatched: 5. CDR1 and CDR2 (germline): KGHSH, LQKENI. The CDR3 runs to 14 residues. CDR3 in amino acids: CASSLAGGPVEQYF. DNA for the CDR3: TGTGCCAGCTCACTAGCGGGAGGGCCAGTCGAGCAGTACTTC.

This clone was found a few times. One end of the junction is discordant with germline, which a read error may explain. The chain combines TRBV4-3 with TRBJ2-6, with 7 bases fitting TRBD1. This CDR3 comprises 16 residues. CDR1 and CDR2 (germline): LGHNA, YSLEER. The CDR3 DNA sequence: TGCGCCAGCAGCCAAGTGACAGGGATTGGGGCCAACGGCCTGACTTTC. Translation: CASSQVTGIGANGLTF.

The rearrangement uses TRBV7-9 and TRBJ2-5; 10 nucleotides align to TRBD1. J lost 7 bases, V lost 5 bases, and 13 bases had no gene match. Germline V gives CDR1 SEHNR, CDR2 FQNEAQ (reference sequence). This CDR3 has 16 residues. The DNA for the CDR3 is TGTGCCAGCAGCCACCCGGCCGGGACAGGGGTGGGGACCCAGTACTTC. Translation gives CASSHPAGTGVGTQYF.

The CDR3 DNA is TGTGCCAGCAGTGATTCTTTCGGGGTCCCGCGGGGGGAAACAGAGACCCAGTACTTC. Its protein product is CASSDSFGVPRGETETQYF. The V call is TRBV2, the J call TRBJ2-5; TRBD2 matches at 8 bases. The CDR3 spans 19 residues. The trim removed 3 bases at V and 4 bases at J, leaving 19 bases unmatched. The germline V gene has CDR1 SNHLY and CDR2 FYNNEI.

A single count supports this clone. The CDR3 reads CASSPRGVLQETQYF. Written as DNA, the CDR3 is TGTGCCAGCAGCCCCAGGGGGGTCCTCCAAGAGACCCAGTACTTC. The chain joins TRBV11-2 to TRBJ2-5; perhaps TRBD1 as D (7 bases). Per the germline V gene, CDR1 is SGHAT and CDR2 is FQNNGV. The germline V and J ends were trimmed by 5 bases and 1 base, with 14 bases remaining between them. This CDR3 has 15 residues.

The chain is built from TRBV27 and TRBJ2-7; 14 nucleotides match TRBD2. Germline V gene lookup returns CDR1 MNHEY and CDR2 SMNVEV (reference sequence). The CDR3 is made up of 17 amino acids. After removal of 2 bases from V and 2 bases from J, the junction contained 5 bases not matched to a gene. CDR3 amino acids: CASSLPSTSGGAYEQYF. Here the CDR3 DNA reads TGTGCCAGCAGTTTACCCTCGACTAGCGGGGGGGCCTACGAGCAGTACTTC.

The V call is TRBV6-1, the J call TRBJ2-5, with a tentative D call TRBD1 (5 bases). Trimming removed 7 bases from V and 7 bases from J, with 16 bases in between. This CDR3 is 13 amino acids long. From germline, CDR1 is MNHNS and CDR2 SASEGT. In DNA form, the CDR3 reads TGTGCCAGCACCGAACGACAGACCAGGACCCAGTACTTC. It encodes CASTERQTRTQYF.

This chain joins TRBV27 and TRBJ2-1; 9 bases are a match to TRBD2. V shed 7 bases, J shed 4 bases, and the junction held 8 bases outside the gene matches. CDR1 and CDR2 (germline): MNHEY, SMNVEV (reference sequence). The length of the CDR3 is 15 residues. The CDR3 DNA reads as TGTGCCAGCACGCGGGAGGGCCTGGGGTACAATGAGCAGTTCTTC. Amino acids: CASTREGLGYNEQFF.

The rearrangement links TRBV5-5 to TRBJ1-1; D is ambiguous. The CDR3 spans 15 residues. CDR1 is SGHKS, CDR2 YYEKEE, per germline (reference sequence). Between the trimmed V and J ends, which lost 1 base and 4 bases, there was a span of 14 bases. In nucleotides, the CDR3 is TGTGCCAGCAGCTTGACTGCGGGTTTGGGCACTGAAGCTTTCTTT. Protein: CASSLTAGLGTEAFF.

V usage is TRBV10-1 and J usage is TRBJ1-5; unclear D gene. Trimming took 6 bases from V and 6 from J, leaving 12 bases between them. There are 13 residues in the CDR3. Germline CDR1 is WNHNN and CDR2 is SYGVQD (reference sequence). CDR3 region: CASRMTAGQPQHF. DNA for the CDR3: TGCGCCAGCAGGATGACGGCAGGTCAGCCCCAGCATTTT.

The chain employs TRBV10-2 and TRBJ2-4; the D is unclear. This CDR3 has 17 residues. Trimming stripped 4 bases from V and 0 bases from J, with 16 bases between. CDR1 is WSHSY and CDR2 is SAAADI in the germline V gene. The CDR3 coding sequence is TGCGCCAGCAGTGCCCCTGGGCCAACCGGAGCCAAAAACATTCAGTACTTC. Its protein is CASSAPGPTGAKNIQYF.

V usage is TRBV5-4 and J usage is TRBJ2-1, with TRBD1 matching over 8 bases. From germline, CDR1 is SGHNT and CDR2 YYREEE (reference sequence). J gave up 12 bases and V 4 bases, and 6 bases lay outside the gene matches. The length of the CDR3 is 12 residues. CDR3 coding DNA: TGTGCCAGCAGCCAAAGACAGGGGCGGCAGTTCTTC. Protein product: CASSQRQGRQFF.

V gene TRBV9 combines with J gene TRBJ2-5; 11 nucleotides line up with TRBD1. CDR1 and CDR2 (germline): SGDLS, YYNGEE. The CDR3 is 18 amino acids. Trimming took 0 bases from V and 5 from J; bases not matched to a gene: 12. CDR3 sequence (DNA): TGTGCCAGCAGCGTAGGGGGGACAGGGGGGGGTAAAGGGGAGACCCAGTACTTC. Translated: CASSVGGTGGGKGETQYF.

This clone was observed a few times. V and J are TRBV7-2 and TRBJ2-7, with D perhaps matching TRBD2 (5 bases). The CDR3 has 14 residues. Trimming took 2 bases from V and 2 from J, leaving 10 bases between them. Germline loops: CDR1 SGHTA, CDR2 FQGNSA. The CDR3 DNA follows: TGTGCCAGCAGCTTATCGAGGGTTACCTACGAGCAGTACTTC. As protein: CASSLSRVTYEQYF.